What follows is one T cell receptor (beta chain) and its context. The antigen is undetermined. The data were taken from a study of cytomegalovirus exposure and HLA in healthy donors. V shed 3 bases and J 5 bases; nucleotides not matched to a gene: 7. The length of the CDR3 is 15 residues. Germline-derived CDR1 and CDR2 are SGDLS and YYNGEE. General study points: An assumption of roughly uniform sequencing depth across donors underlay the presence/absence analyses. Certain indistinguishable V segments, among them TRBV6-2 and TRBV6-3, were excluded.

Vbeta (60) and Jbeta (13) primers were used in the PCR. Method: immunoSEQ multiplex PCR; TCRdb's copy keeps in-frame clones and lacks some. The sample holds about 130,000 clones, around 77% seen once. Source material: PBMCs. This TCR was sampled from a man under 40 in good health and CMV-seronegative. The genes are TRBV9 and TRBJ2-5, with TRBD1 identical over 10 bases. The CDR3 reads CASSDDRGRAETQYF. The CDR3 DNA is TGTGCCAGCAGCGATGACAGGGGGCGCGCGGAGACCCAGTACTTC. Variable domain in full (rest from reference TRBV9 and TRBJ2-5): DSGVTQTPKHLITATGQRVTLRCSPRSGDLSVYWYQQSLDQGLQFLIQYYNGEERAKGNILERFSAQQFPDLHSELNLSSLELGDSALYFCASSDDRGRAETQYFGPGTRLLVL.